The subject of this entry is one T cell receptor (beta chain). This clonotype has ten or more counts. This clone's antigen is unknown. It has no much larger one-base neighbor in the sample; base qualities were not kept. This record belongs to a study of molecular identifiers for immune sequencing clone quantification (dated by TCRdb to the late 2010s). General notes on the study: For a replicate experiment, the RNA from either 20,000 or 100,000 naive CD8 T cells was divided into five aliquots, and four of those aliquots went on to sequencing. This methods study used CD8 T cells to benchmark TCR RNA copy counting and molecular-identifier clustering-based TCR repertoire sequencing (MIDCIRS).

For this chain, trimming is 4 bases at the V end and 6 bases at the J end, and the number of junction bases without a gene match is 2. There are 13 amino acids in the CDR3, from cysteine to phenylalanine inclusive. CDR3 DNA only is kept here, 39 bases in frame from base 1. From the germline V gene, CDR1 is SGHTA and CDR2 is FQGTGA. Libraries of naive CD8 T cells were built from about 20,000 to 1,000,000 sorted cells, with 10%, 30% or 50% of the purified RNA used. On a BD FACSAria II, naive CD8 T cells were FACS-sorted as CD8+CD4-CCR7+CD45RA+ and collected into RLT Plus buffer. Roughly ten TCR copies' worth of Jurkat RNA were spiked into roughly 17,000-1,100,000 naive CD8 T cell samples to test detection sensitivity. CD8 T cells were enriched with RosetteSep CD8+ T Cell Enrichment Cocktail and Ficoll-Paque, followed by ACK red cell lysis. The library was made by PCR. These reads were obtained on an Illumina HiSeq 4000. Bulk TCR libraries were made following a previously described method, with the TCR primers given in Table S5. The Qiagen AllPrep DNA/RNA kit was used to purify total RNA. Before any analysis, reads coming from multiple sequencing runs of the same library were combined into one pool. Processing in the source paper ran as follows. Reads were retained only if their TCR constant sequence matched exactly, and those retained reads were trimmed to 150 nt and grouped according to their 12-nt molecular barcodes. Reads in each barcode group were sub-clustered using a 15% Levenshtein threshold, and a quality-weighted consensus sequence was built for each RNA molecule. Non-functional sequences were removed, as were lower-count sequences one edit away from another. On the basis of fitting two negative binomial distributions, barcode sub-clusters with fewer than 20% of the maximum read count were discarded. TCRdb took the public reads, trimmed them with fastp at Q25, ran MiXCR for clone calling and kept in-frame beta chains. Every distinct CDR3 protein forms one entry, paired with its most common genes and DNA. It is TCRdb's table, rather than the study itself, that gives the V and J calls and clone size. Present in this sample are hundreds of thousands of distinct CDR3 sequences, around 21% of which were seen just once. The ten largest clones take up 0.81% of the sample.

Broader findings and caveats from the paper: Without barcode sub-clustering, chimeric consensus sequences inflated TCR diversity; chimeras reached as high as 47%. In CMV-specific effector cells, over 99% of molecules were held by clones above 20 RNA copies, whereas under 1% of molecules were held by such clones in naive cells. Modeling indicated approximately 2.7 TCR RNA copies recovered per cell, compared with around 9.8 by digital PCR, which implies a capture efficiency of 25% to 35%. Spiked-in Jurkat TCR RNA equal to a single cell's worth was reported to be detectable even within one million naive CD8 T cells. The naive libraries included spiked-in Jurkat TCR RNA (roughly eleven copies' worth), and this Jurkat TCR RNA is not part of the donor repertoire. Identical TCR molecules sharing a barcode could cause highly expanded clone sizes to be underestimated.

Sequenced input: naive CD8+ T cells from blood, with Jurkat cell RNA spiked in. This specimen's cell subset or site label, interpreted: FACS-sorted CD8+CD4-CCR7+CD45RA+ naive T cells. Recombination linked TRBV7-3 to TRBJ2-1; 8 nucleotides in the junction match TRBD2. This receptor was taken from a human donor in good health. Some libraries in this study had Jurkat cell RNA spiked in. This receptor has the CDR3 CASSWGLGNEQFF. The DNA reads TGTGCCAGCAGCTGGGGACTAGGCAATGAGCAGTTCTTC.